This TCR beta chain is drawn from a study of blood T cell repertoires in COVID-19 (dated by TCRdb to 2020 to 2022). About the investigation overall: The collaborator samples originated in the United States, Italy and Spain and spanned the acute and convalescent phases of COVID-19. The material from the prospective study consisted of cDNA or gDNA derived from T cells, B-cell-depleted T cells, or PBMCs. Subjects who had been exposed to COVID-19, were actively infected with it, or had recovered from it provided the deeply sampled blood TCRbeta repertoires that made up the dataset. The repertoires were released in a freely available public database meant as a resource for research on the immune response to SARS-CoV-2. Samples were obtained from the ongoing ImmuneRACE study (first 160 participants) and from some 1,200 subjects provided by 6 global collaborators. The sample metadata nearly always contained a de-identified subject ID, COVID-19 status, age in years and sex. Where available, HLA class I and class II types were obtained from metadata supplied by the sample provider rather than from assay-based typing.

On the study overall, not on this receptor specifically: The amount of clinical and demographic metadata varied by source and participant and was provided uncurated.

TCRbeta CDR3 regions were amplified from genomic DNA using the immunoSEQ Assay, a bias-controlled multiplex PCR. The paper's data handling went like this. Nucleated cell counts per sample were estimated from amplification of reference gene primers within the assay. Sequence reads were collapsed and filtered to measure the absolute abundance of every unique TCRbeta CDR3 rearrangement. For each sample, productive Simpson clonality was calculated as the square root of Simpson's diversity index over productive rearrangements. This is the immuneACCESS table as TCRdb keeps it, with only in-frame sequences that have V and J called. A part of the clones is gone; compared with another copy, unresolved V genes explain less than half, and the rest is unexplained. The V and J calls and clone size were taken over from that table, and D and trimming were inferred from the DNA. Counted in this sample were about 270,000 clones; 85% to 90% of them appeared once. The ten largest account for roughly 4% of the sample.

The CDR3 goes from the cysteine to the phenylalanine over 13 residues. Just the 39-base CDR3 DNA is kept, in frame starting at base 1. From a lookup of the germline V gene, CDR1 and CDR2 are KGHSH and LQKENI. V is shortened by 4 bases, J by 8 bases, and the region joining them spans 11 bases. Participants in the prospective study were aged about 18 to 95 years, lived in 20 to 30 United States geographic areas, and enrolled through a virtual design. In the prospective study, cohorts were assigned on the basis of participant-reported clinical history obtained from a screening survey and a study questionnaire. In the prospective study, whole blood, serum and a nasopharyngeal or oropharyngeal swab were collected from each participant by mobile phlebotomists. Over a roughly 2-month period, participants in the prospective study had the option of providing additional blood draws and questionnaires. Before DNA extraction, prospective study blood samples were shipped either frozen or at room temperature.

Remarks on this clone: Its antigen specificity is not known. Qualities for individual bases were not recorded, and no much larger clone is one base off.

Recombination linked TRBV18 to TRBJ2-2; no D segment can be confidently identified. This clonotype was sampled from a woman under 40 with acute COVID-19. Sequenced material: PBMCs or T cells enriched from blood (not recorded which). The nucleotides are TGTGCCAGCTCACTGACTCCGGATGGGGAGCTGTTTTTT. Its protein reads: CASSLTPDGELFF.